What follows is one T cell receptor beta chain and its context. Germline V CDR1 and CDR2: SGHRS, YFSETQ. V lost 4 bases and J 1 base, leaving 11 bases between the germline ends. The CDR3 consists of 14 residues. The source of the sample is a study of blood T cell repertoires in COVID-19. TCRdb's table, derived via immunoSEQ multiplex PCR, lists solely in-frame clones and lacks some. The sample holds 200,000 to 250,000 clones, approximately 84% seen once. Material for sequencing was peripheral blood. The clonotype was recovered from a woman in her forties or fifties with active or convalescent COVID-19. This chain links TRBV5-1 with TRBJ1-1, with D perhaps TRBD1 (6 bases). The CDR3 DNA is TGCGCCAGCAGCCGCTCGGACAGGAACACTGAAGCTTTCTTT. This translates into CASSRSDRNTEAFF.